This T cell receptor (beta chain) was profiled in a study of regulatory and conventional T cells in RAG deficiency. Germline CDR1 reads MNHEY; CDR2 reads SMNVEV (reference sequence). The CDR3 consists of 15 residues. V was shortened by 4 bases and J by 3 bases, with 13 bases between the two germline ends. Blood CD4+ CD25-high CD127-low regulatory T cells supplied the genomic DNA template. Measured with immunoSEQ multiplex PCR; TCRdb has only the in-frame clones, and not every one. The sample contains about 19,000 clones, approximately 86% of which appear only once. These data are also associated with another study on regulatory T cells. That source reports: The primer mix had 52 TRBV and 13 TRBJ primers.

Input material: Tregs sorted from blood. The receptor was isolated from a human donor in good health. This chain connects TRBV27 to TRBJ1-5; D uncertain. The CDR3: CASSYDGLLNQPQHF. CDR3 bases: TGTGCCAGCAGTTATGACGGGCTTCTCAATCAGCCCCAGCATTTT.